This TCR beta chain was captured by sequencing in a study of blood T cell repertoires in COVID-19. Looked up from germline, CDR1 is SNHLY and CDR2 is FYNNEI. This CDR3 comprises 14 residues. V dropped 8 bases and J dropped 4 bases, with 15 bases sitting between them. Some clones are missing from TCRdb's copy, which holds only in-frame ones; the method was immunoSEQ multiplex PCR. The top ten clones hold 5.5% to 7.5% of a sample with about 150,000 clones, around 84% of them seen once. The chain uses TRBV2 and TRBJ2-1; D uncertain. Source material: PBMCs or T cells enriched from blood (not recorded which). This sequence was found in a woman between 50 and 59 years old who had been exposed to COVID-19. The CDR3 sequence: CASGEVSRYNEQFF. As DNA, the CDR3 is TGTGCCAGCGGGGAAGTGAGCAGGTACAATGAGCAGTTCTTC.